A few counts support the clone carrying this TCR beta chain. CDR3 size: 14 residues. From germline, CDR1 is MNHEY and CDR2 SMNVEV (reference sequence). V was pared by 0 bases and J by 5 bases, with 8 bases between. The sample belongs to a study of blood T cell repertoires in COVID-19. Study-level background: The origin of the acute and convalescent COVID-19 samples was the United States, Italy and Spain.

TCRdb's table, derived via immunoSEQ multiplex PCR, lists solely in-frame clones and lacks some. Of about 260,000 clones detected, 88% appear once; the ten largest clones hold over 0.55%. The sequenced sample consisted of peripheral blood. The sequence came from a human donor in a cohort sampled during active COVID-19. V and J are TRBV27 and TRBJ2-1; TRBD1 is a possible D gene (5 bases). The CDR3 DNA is TGTGCCAGCAGTTTATCTGACAGTAACAATGAGCAGTTCTTC. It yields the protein CASSLSDSNNEQFF.